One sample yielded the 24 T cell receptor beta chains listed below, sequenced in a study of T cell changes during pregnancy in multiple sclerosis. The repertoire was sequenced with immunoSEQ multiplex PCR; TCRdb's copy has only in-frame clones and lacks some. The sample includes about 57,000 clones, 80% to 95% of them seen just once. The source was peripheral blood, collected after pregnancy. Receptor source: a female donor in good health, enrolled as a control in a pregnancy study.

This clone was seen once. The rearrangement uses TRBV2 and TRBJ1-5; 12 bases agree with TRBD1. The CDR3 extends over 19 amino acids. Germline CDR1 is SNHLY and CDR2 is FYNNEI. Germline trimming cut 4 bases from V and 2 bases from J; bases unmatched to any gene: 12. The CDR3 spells CASSVPGTGGVNGNQPQHF. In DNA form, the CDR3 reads TGTGCCAGCAGTGTCCCCGGGACAGGGGGCGTTAATGGCAATCAGCCCCAGCATTTT.

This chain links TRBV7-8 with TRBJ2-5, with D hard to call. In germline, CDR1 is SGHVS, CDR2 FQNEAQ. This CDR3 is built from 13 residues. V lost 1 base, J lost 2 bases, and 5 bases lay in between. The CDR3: CASSLGHQETQYF. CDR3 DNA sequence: TGTGCCAGCAGCTTAGGGCATCAAGAGACCCAGTACTTC.

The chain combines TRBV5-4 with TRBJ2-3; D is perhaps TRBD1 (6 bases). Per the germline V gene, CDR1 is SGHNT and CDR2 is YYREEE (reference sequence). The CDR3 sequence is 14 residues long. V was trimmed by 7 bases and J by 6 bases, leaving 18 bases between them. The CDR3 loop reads CASGDMGSSDTQYF. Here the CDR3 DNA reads TGTGCCAGCGGGGACATGGGGTCCTCCGATACGCAGTATTTT.

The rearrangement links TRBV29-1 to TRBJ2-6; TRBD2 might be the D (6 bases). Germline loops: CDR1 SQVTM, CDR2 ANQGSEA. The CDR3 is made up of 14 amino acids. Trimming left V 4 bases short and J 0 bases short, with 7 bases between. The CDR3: CSVGRGSGANVLTF. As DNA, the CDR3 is TGCAGCGTTGGGAGGGGCTCTGGGGCCAACGTCCTGACTTTC.

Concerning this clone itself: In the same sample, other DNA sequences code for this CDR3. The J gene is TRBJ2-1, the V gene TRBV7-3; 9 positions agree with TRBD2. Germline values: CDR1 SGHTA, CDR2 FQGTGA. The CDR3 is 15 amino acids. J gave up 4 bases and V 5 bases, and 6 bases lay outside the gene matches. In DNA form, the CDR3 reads TGTGCCAGCAGCCTTAGCGGGGGCCCATACAATGAGCAGTTCTTC. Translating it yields CASSLSGGPYNEQFF.

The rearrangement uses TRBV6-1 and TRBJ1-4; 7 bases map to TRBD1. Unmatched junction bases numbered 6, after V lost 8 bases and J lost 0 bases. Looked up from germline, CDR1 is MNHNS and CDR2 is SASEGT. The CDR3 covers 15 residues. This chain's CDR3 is CASGDRFATNEKLFF. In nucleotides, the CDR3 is TGTGCCAGCGGGGACAGATTTGCAACTAATGAAAAACTGTTTTTT.

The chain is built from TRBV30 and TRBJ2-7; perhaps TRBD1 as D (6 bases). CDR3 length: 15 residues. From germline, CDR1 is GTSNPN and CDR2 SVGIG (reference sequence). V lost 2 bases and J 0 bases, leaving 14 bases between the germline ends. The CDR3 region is CAWSPGGGRSYEQYF. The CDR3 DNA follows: TGTGCCTGGAGTCCGGGTGGGGGCCGCTCCTACGAGCAGTACTTC.

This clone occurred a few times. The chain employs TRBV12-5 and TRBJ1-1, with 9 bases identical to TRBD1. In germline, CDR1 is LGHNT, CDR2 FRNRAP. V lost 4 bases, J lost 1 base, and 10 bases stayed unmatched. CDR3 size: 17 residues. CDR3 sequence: CASGSGTGYQWNTEAFF. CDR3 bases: TGTGCTAGTGGTTCCGGGACAGGGTATCAGTGGAACACTGAAGCTTTCTTT.

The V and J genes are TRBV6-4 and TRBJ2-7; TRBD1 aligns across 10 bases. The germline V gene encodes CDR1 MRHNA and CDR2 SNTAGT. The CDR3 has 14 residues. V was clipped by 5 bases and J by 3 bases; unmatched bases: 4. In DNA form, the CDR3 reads TGTGCCAGCAGTAGACAGGGGGCATACTACGAGCAGTACTTC. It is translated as CASSRQGAYYEQYF.

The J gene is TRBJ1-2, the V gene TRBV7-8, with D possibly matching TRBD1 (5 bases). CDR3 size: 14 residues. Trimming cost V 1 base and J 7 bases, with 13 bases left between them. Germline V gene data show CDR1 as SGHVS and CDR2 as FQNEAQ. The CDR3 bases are TGTGCCAGCAGCTTAGGAGGCAGGGAGGGTGGCTACACCTTC. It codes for CASSLGGREGGYTF.

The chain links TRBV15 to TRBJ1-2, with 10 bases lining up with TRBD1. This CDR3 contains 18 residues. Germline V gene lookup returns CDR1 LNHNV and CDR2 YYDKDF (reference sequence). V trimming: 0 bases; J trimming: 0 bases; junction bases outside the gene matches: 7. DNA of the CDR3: TGTGCCACCAGCAGAGATTACGCGACAGGGGGCTCTAACTATGGCTACACCTTC. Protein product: CATSRDYATGGSNYGYTF.

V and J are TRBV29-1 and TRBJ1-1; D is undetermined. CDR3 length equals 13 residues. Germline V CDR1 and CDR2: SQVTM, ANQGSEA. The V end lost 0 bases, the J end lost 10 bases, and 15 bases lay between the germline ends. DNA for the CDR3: TGCAGCGTTGAAGACCCGGGAGGCGTCCGAGCTTTCTTT. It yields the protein CSVEDPGGVRAFF.

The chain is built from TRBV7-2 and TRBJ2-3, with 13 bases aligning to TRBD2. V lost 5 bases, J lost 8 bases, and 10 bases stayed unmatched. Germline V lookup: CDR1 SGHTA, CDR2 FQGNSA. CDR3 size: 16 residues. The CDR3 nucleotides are TGTGCCAGCAGCCTAAGGACTAGCGGGGGAAGGGTTACGCAGTATTTT. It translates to CASSLRTSGGRVTQYF.

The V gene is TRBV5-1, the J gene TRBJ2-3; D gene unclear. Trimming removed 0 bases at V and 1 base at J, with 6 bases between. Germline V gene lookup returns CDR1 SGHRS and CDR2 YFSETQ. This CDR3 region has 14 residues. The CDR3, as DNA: TGCGCCAGCAGCTTGGACAGTGGCACAGATACGCAGTATTTT. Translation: CASSLDSGTDTQYF.

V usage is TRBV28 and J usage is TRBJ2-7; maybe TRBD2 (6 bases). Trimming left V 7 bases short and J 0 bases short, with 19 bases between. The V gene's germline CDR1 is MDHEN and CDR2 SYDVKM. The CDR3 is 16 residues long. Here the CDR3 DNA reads TGTGCCAGCAACACGCCCGGACTATCGAGCTCCTACGAGCAGTACTTC. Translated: CASNTPGLSSSYEQYF.

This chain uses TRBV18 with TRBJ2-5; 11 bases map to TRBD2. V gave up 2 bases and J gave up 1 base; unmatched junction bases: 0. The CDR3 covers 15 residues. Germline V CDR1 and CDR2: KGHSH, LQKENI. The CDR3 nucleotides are TGTGCCAGCTCACCAGGACTAGCGGGCCAAGAGACCCAGTACTTC. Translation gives CASSPGLAGQETQYF.

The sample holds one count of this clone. Here the CDR3 reads CAISEDRGHNEQFF. The CDR3 nucleotides read TGTGCCATCAGCGAGGACAGGGGGCACAATGAGCAGTTCTTC. The chain joins TRBV10-3 to TRBJ2-1; 11 bases match TRBD1. V lost 6 bases and J lost 5; bases outside the gene matches: 3. Germline V gene data show CDR1 as ENHRY and CDR2 as SYGVKD. The CDR3 covers 14 residues.

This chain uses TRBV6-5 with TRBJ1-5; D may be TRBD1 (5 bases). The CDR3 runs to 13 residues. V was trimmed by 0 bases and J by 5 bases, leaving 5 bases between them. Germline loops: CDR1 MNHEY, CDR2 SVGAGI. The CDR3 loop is CASSYSQDQPQHF. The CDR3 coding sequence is TGTGCCAGCAGTTACTCACAGGATCAGCCCCAGCATTTT.

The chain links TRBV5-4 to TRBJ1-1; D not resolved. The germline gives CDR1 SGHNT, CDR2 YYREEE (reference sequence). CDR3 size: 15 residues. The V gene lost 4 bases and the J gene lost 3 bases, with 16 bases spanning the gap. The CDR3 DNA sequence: TGTGCCAGCAGCCCCCGGGGAGGGATGGACACTGAAGCTTTCTTT. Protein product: CASSPRGGMDTEAFF.

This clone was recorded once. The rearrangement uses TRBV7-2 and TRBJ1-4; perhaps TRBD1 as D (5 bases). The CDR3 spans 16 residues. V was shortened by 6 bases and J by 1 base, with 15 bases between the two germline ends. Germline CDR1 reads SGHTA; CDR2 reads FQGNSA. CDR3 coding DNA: TGTGCCAGCAGTCTGGGGGGGGTTGGAACTAATGAAAAACTGTTTTTT. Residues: CASSLGGVGTNEKLFF.

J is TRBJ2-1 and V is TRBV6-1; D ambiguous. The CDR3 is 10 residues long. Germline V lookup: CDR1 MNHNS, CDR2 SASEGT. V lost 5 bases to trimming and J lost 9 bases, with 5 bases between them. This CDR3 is CASSRVEQFF. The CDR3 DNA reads TGTGCCAGCAGTCGGGTTGAGCAGTTCTTC.

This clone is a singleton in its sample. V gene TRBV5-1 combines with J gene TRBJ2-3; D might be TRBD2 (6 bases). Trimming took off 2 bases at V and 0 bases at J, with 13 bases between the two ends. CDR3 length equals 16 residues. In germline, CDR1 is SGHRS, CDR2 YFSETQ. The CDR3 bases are TGCGCCAGCAGCTTCCGGGGGAGCGGGAGCACAGATACGCAGTATTTT. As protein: CASSFRGSGSTDTQYF.

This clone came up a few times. The CDR3, as DNA: TGCGCCAGCAGCTTGATGGGGGGCACTGAAGCTTTCTTT. It is translated as CASSLMGGTEAFF. The rearrangement joins TRBV5-1 to TRBJ1-1; maybe TRBD1 (5 bases). The CDR3 spans 13 residues. V was trimmed by 1 base and J by 4 bases, leaving 8 bases between them. Per germline, CDR1 SGHRS and CDR2 YFSETQ.

The CDR3 protein is CASGQGFGGELFF. CDR3 nucleotides: TGTGCCAGCGGCCAGGGTTTCGGCGGGGAGCTGTTTTTT. The V call is TRBV2, the J call TRBJ2-2; tentative D call: TRBD1 (5 bases). CDR3 length equals 13 residues. Germline assignment: CDR1 SNHLY and CDR2 FYNNEI. V shed 8 bases and J shed 7 bases, with 14 bases lying between them.